This is a list of T cell receptor beta chains from one sample in a study of T cell repertoires in cytomegalovirus infection. TCRdb re-called the reads with MiXCR, one entry per CDR3 protein. Among about a million distinct CDR3 sequences listed, approximately 31% were seen once. Which antigens these TCRs recognize remains unknown. The sequencing here drew on cultured CD8+ T cells from PBMCs, taken from culture after CMV antigen stimulation. The receptors originated from a human donor in good health (CMV status not recorded). Some clones in this sample may be carry-over from other donors' samples. The CDR3 runs from the conserved cysteine through the conserved F or W.

cdr3_length j_call v_call cdr3_aa
15 TRBJ1-5 TRBV5-6 CASSLGWTTPQPQHF
15 TRBJ1-1 TRBV27 CASSPPWAESAEAFF
15 TRBJ2-5 TRBV7-9 CASSRSFEGTPTQYF
15 TRBJ2-2 TRBV12-3/TRBV12-4 CASSLETGWTGELFF
15 TRBJ1-1 TRBV27 CASSLSIPPNTEAFF
15 TRBJ2-1 TRBV4-1 CASSQASGGDNEQFF
15 TRBJ1-1 TRBV9 CASSETGSVNTEAFF
15 TRBJ2-1 TRBV7-6 CATRGDQSSYNEQFF
16 TRBJ2-1 TRBV9 CASSVESGGAYNEQFF
15 TRBJ2-3 TRBV7-8 CASSSFELAWDTQYF
13 TRBJ1-2 TRBV19 CASGDRANYGYTF
16 TRBJ2-5 TRBV7-8 CASSLGSGRYQETQYF
15 TRBJ1-1 TRBV14 CASSYWDRGYTEAFF
14 TRBJ2-7 TRBV12-3/TRBV12-4 CVSTVGQGSYEQYF
13 TRBJ1-1 TRBV19 CASSPHLWGEAFF
14 TRBJ2-1 TRBV12-3/TRBV12-4 CASSALSSYNEQFF
14 TRBJ2-7 TRBV29-1 CSVGQWDRGYEQYF
16 TRBJ2-2 TRBV10-3 CAIRLPGLGYPGELFF
16 TRBJ2-1 TRBV28 CASSLWGDRSYNEQFF
14 TRBJ1-5 TRBV7-9 CASSFLDLNQPQHF
14 TRBJ1-3 TRBV10-3 CAISEESSGNTIYF
13 TRBJ2-7 TRBV6-1 CASSDSFGYEQYF
12 TRBJ2-5 TRBV4-1 CASSHTKETQYF
16 TRBJ2-1 TRBV4-3 CASSQAGTSGGYEQFF
16 TRBJ2-1 TRBV28 CANSFPRLAGGYEQFF
15 TRBJ1-2 TRBV20-1 CSASRTDLHLYGYTF
15 TRBJ2-3 TRBV7-2 CASSIGTSGGDTQYF
13 TRBJ1-2 TRBV6-5 CASSWTGKDGYTF
12 TRBJ2-3 TRBV27 CASSLSWDTQYF
15 TRBJ2-2 TRBV19 CASSRAPGRDGELFF
16 TRBJ2-1 TRBV7-2 CASSLVVKGFYNEQFF
14 TRBJ1-1 TRBV5-1 CASSQGQIWTEAFF
15 TRBJ2-5 TRBV7-3 CASSLGGGRQETQYF
14 TRBJ1-2 TRBV28 CASSPPGQGDGYTF
14 TRBJ2-5 TRBV28 CASSVDRVTETQYF
15 TRBJ1-5 TRBV27 CASSLQGASNQPQHF
17 TRBJ1-3 TRBV20-1 CSARDYNSPKSGNTIYF
17 TRBJ1-2 TRBV6-8 CASSYTDWSGANYGYTF
14 TRBJ2-2 TRBV29-1 CSVPGNPDTGELFF
17 TRBJ1-5 TRBV4-1 CASSQVIGTGPNQPQHF
12 TRBJ1-1 TRBV5-5 CASSPYHTEAFF